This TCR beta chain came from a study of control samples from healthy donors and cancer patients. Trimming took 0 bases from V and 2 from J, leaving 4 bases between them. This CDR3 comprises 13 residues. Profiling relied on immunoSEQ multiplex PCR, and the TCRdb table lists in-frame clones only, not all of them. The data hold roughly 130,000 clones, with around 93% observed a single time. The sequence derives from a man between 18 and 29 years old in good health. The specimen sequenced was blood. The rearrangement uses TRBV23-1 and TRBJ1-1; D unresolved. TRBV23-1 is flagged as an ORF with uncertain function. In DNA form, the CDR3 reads TGCGCCAGCAGTCAATCTTTTAACACTGAAGCTTTCTTT. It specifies CASSQSFNTEAFF.